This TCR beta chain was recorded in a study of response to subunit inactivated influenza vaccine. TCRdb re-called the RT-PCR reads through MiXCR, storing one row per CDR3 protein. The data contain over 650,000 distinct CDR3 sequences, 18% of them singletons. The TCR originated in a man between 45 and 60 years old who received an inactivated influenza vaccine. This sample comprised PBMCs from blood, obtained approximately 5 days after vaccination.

CDR3 DNA: TGTGCCAGCACCGATAGCGGACTTACCTACGAGCAGTACTTC. Protein: CASTDSGLTYEQYF. The chain has TRBV12-3 or TRBV12-4 and TRBJ2-7; D perhaps matches TRBD2 (6 bases). CDR3 length equals 14 residues. V was pared by 7 bases and J by 2 bases, with 15 bases between.